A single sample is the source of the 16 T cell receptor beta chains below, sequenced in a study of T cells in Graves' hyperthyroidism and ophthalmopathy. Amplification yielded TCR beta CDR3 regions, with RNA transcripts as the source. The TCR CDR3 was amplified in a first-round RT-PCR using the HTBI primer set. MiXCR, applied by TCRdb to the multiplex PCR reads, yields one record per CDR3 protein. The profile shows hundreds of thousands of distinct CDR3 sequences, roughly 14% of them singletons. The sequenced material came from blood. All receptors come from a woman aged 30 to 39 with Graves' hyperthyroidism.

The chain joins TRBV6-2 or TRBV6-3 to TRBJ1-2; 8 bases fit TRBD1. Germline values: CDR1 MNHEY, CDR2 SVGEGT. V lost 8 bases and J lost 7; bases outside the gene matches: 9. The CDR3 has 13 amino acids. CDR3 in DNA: TGTGCCAGCGAAAGACAGGGGCTCTCTGGCTACACCTTC. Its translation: CASERQGLSGYTF.

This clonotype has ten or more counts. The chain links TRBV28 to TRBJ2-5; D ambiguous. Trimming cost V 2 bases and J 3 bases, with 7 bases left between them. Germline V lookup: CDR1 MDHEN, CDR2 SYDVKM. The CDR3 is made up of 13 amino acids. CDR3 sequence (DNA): TGTGCCAGCAGTTTAGTAGTGGAAGAGACCCAGTACTTC. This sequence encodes CASSLVVEETQYF.

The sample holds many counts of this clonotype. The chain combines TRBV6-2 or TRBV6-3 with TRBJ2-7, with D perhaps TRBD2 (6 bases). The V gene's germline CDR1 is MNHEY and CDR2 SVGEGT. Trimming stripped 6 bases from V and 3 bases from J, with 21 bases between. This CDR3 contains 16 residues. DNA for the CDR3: TGTGCCAGCAGCAAAGGACGGGGTGGAGGGAACTACGAGCAGTACTTC. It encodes CASSKGRGGGNYEQYF.

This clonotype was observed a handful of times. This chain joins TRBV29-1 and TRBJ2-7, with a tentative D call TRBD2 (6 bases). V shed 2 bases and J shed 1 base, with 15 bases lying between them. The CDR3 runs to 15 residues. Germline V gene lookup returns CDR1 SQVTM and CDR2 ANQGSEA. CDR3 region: CSVEWAGKSSYEQYF. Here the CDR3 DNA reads TGCAGCGTTGAATGGGCGGGAAAAAGTTCCTACGAGCAGTACTTC.

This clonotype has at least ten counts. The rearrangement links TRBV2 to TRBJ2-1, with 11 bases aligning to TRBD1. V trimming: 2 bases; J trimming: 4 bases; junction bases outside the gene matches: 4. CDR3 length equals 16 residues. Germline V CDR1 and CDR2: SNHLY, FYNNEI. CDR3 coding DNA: TGTGCCAGCAGTGAATGGGACAGGGGGATATACAATGAGCAGTTCTTC. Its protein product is CASSEWDRGIYNEQFF.

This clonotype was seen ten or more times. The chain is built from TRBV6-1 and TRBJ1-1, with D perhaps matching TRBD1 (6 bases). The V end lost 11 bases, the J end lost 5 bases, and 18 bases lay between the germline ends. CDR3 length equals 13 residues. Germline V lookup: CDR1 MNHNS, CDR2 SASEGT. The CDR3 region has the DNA TGTGCCCGATCTCGGGAAGGGGGGACTGAAGCTTTCTTT. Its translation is CARSREGGTEAFF.

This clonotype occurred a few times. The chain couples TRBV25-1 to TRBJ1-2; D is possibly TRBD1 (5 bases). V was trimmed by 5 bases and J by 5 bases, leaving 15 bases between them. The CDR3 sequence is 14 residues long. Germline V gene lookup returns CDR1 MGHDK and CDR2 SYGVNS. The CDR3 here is CASSTSGTEYGYTF. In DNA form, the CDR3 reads TGTGCCAGCAGTACCTCCGGGACTGAGTATGGCTACACCTTC.

CDR3 protein: CASSQTGTSGSGTGELFF. In nucleotides, the CDR3 is TGTGCCAGCTCACAAACCGGGACTAGCGGGAGTGGCACCGGGGAGCTGTTTTTT. V and J are TRBV18 and TRBJ2-2; 14 bases match TRBD2. Germline loops: CDR1 KGHSH, CDR2 LQKENI. V was clipped by 4 bases and J by 4 bases; unmatched bases: 8. The CDR3 contains 18 residues. Looking up the rest from reference TRBV18 and TRBJ2-2 gives the full variable domain: NAGVMQNPRHLVRRRGQEARLRCSPMKGHSHVYWYRQLPEEGLKFMVYLQKENIIDESGMPKERFSAEFPKEGPSILRIQQVVRGDSAAYFCASSQTGTSGSGTGELFFGEGSRLTVL.

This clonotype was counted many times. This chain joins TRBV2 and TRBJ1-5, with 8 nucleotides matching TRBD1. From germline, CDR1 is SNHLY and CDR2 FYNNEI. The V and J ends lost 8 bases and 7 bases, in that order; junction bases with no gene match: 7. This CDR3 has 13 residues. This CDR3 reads CASQDREGQPQHF. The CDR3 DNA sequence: TGTGCCAGCCAGGACAGGGAGGGACAGCCCCAGCATTTT.

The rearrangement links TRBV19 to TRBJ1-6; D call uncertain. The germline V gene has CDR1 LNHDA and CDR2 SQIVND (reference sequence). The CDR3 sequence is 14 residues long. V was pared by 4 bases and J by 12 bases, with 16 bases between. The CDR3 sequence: CASSTLTLPEPLHF. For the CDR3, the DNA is TGTGCCAGTAGTACCCTGACGTTACCTGAACCCCTCCACTTT.

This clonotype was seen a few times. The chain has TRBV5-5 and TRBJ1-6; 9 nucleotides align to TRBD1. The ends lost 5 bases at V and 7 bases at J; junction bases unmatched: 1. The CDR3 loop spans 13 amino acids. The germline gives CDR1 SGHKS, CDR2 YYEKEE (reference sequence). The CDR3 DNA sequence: TGTGCCAGCAGTGGGACAGGGAATTCACCCCTCCACTTT. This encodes CASSGTGNSPLHF.

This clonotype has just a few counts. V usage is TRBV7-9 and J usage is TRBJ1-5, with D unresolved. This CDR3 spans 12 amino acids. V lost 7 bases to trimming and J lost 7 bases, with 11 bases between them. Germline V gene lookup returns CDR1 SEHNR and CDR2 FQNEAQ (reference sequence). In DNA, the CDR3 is TGTGCCAGCAACTTGGGTGGACAGCCCCAGCATTTT. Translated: CASNLGGQPQHF.

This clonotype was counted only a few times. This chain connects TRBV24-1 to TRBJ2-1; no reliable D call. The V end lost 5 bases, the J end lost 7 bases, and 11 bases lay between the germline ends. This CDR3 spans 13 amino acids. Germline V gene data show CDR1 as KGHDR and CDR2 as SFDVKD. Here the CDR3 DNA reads TGTGCCACCAGTGGAACATTGGGGAATGAGCAGTTCTTC. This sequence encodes CATSGTLGNEQFF.

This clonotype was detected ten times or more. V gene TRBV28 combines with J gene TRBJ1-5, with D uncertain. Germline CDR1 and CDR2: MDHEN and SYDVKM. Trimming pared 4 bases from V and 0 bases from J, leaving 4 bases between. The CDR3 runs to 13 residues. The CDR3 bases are TGTGCCAGCAGTTACGATAGCAATCAGCCCCAGCATTTT. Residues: CASSYDSNQPQHF.

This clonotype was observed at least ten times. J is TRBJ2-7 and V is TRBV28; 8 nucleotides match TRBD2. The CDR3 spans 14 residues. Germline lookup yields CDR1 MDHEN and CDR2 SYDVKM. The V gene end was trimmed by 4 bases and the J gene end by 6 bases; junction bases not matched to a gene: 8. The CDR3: CASSSPGTRGEQYF. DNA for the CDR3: TGTGCCAGCAGTTCCCCAGGGACTAGAGGCGAGCAGTACTTC.

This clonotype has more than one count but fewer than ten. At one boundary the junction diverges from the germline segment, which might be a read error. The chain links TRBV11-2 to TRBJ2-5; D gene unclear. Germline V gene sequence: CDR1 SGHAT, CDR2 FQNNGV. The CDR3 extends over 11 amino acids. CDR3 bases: TGTGCCAGCAGCTTAAGAGAGGCCCAGTACTTC. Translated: CASSLREAQYF.